This TCR beta chain was sequenced for a study of cytomegalovirus exposure and HLA in healthy donors. Germline CDR1 reads KGHSH; CDR2 reads LQKENI. Trimming cost V 1 base and J 5 bases, with 14 bases left between them. This CDR3 region has 15 residues. PCR employed 60 Vbeta and 13 Jbeta primers. Libraries were prepared by immunoSEQ multiplex PCR; TCRdb keeps only in-frame clonotypes and omits some of them. In the table there are about 98,000 clones, roughly 80% of which are singletons. The sequenced material came from PBMCs. The clonotype was recovered from a man aged 55 to 70 in good health and CMV-seropositive. This chain links TRBV18 with TRBJ2-5, with D perhaps TRBD1 (5 bases). CDR3 amino acids: CASSPLGQGYETQYF. The CDR3 DNA is TGTGCCAGCTCACCACTGGGGCAGGGTTACGAGACCCAGTACTTC.